A selection of T cell receptor beta chains follows, all from one sample in a study of cytomegalovirus exposure and HLA in healthy donors. Profiled with immunoSEQ multiplex PCR; TCRdb holds only in-frame clones, not every one. The data hold 170,000 or so clones, with approximately 86% observed a single time. Material for sequencing was PBMCs. All receptors derive from a woman aged 18-29 years in good health and CMV-seronegative. Each CDR3 is given with its conserved first and last residue. The order of the fields is CDR3 length, clone size, J gene, D gene, V gene, CDR3 DNA, CDR3 protein. A D gene is named only where the DNA matches it firmly. Size tells how often a clone was seen (once, few, many) or the class of an expanded clone, and some rows leave it out.

>15|.|TRBJ2-4|TRBD1|TRBV18
TGTGCCAGCTCTCTTGGACAGGGAGGATCGAACATTCAGTACTTC
CASSLGQGGSNIQYF
>16|.|TRBJ2-3|TRBD2|TRBV5-1
TGCGCCAGCAGGGCGGGACTAGCGGGGGGCACAGATACGCAGTATTTT
CASRAGLAGGTDTQYF
>17|.|TRBJ2-6|TRBD1|TRBV4-1
TGCGCCAGCAGCCAAGGGGACAGGGGGCGGTGGGCCAACGTCCTGACTTTC
CASSQGDRGRWANVLTF
>16|.|TRBJ2-5|TRBD2|TRBV7-2
TGTGCCAGCAGCCGGAGGGAGCGGGAGTACCAAGAGACCCAGTACTTC
CASSRREREYQETQYF
>15|.|TRBJ2-7|.|TRBV11-2
TGTGCCAGCAGCCAGACCCCGGGACACCTTTACGAGCAGTACTTC
CASSQTPGHLYEQYF
>17|.|TRBJ1-6|.|TRBV19
TGTGCCAGTAGTCCACTGACAGGCAGCTCCTATAATTCATCCCTCCACTTT
CASSPLTGSSYNSSLHF
>16|.|TRBJ1-1|.|TRBV5-1
TGCGCCAGCAGCTTATCAAGCATTCTGATGAACACTGAAGCTTTCTTT
CASSLSSILMNTEAFF
>13|.|TRBJ2-1|TRBD2|TRBV11-3
TGTGCCAGCGAAGCGGGAGACAACAATGAGCAGTTCTTC
CASEAGDNNEQFF
>12|.|TRBJ2-7|.|TRBV25-1
TGTGCCAGCAGTGAACCGGGGTACGAGCAGTACTTC
CASSEPGYEQYF
>15|.|TRBJ2-3|TRBD2|TRBV27
TGTGCCAGCAGGTGGTACAGCGGGGCCACAGATACGCAGTATTTT
CASRWYSGATDTQYF
>19|.|TRBJ2-1|TRBD2|TRBV19
TGTGCCAGTAGTATATCTGGGACTAGCGGACGGACAAACTACAATGAGCAGTTCTTC
CASSISGTSGRTNYNEQFF
>14|.|TRBJ1-4|TRBD1|TRBV18
TGTGCCAGCTCACCGGGACAGGGGGCGGAAAAACTGTTTTTT
CASSPGQGAEKLFF
>13|.|TRBJ1-1|.|TRBV5-1
TGCGCCAGCAGCTTTCAGGACAGCTGGCAGGCTTTCTTT
CASSFQDSWQAFF
>13|.|TRBJ2-5|.|TRBV10-3
TGTGCCATCAGACCCTCGGCAGGGGAGACCCAGTACTTC
CAIRPSAGETQYF
>15|.|TRBJ2-5|.|TRBV6-5
TGTGCCAGCAGCTTATGGGGAGGGGGGCAAGAGACCCAGTACTTC
CASSLWGGGQETQYF
>16|.|TRBJ2-5|TRBD1|TRBV5-4
TGTGCCAGCAGCCCAGGGACAGGGAAATTCCAAGAGACCCAGTACTTC
CASSPGTGKFQETQYF
>15|.|TRBJ2-7|TRBD2|TRBV5-1
TGCGCCAGCAGCTTTTCGACTAGCGGGGCAAGTGAGCAGTACTTC
CASSFSTSGASEQYF
>14|.|TRBJ2-1|.|TRBV15
TGTGCCACCAGCAGAGATGGCGGCCACAATGAGCAGTTCTTC
CATSRDGGHNEQFF
>13|.|TRBJ1-1|.|TRBV30
TGTGCCTGGAGTGTACAGGAGGGCATTGAAGCTTTCTTT
CAWSVQEGIEAFF
>14|.|TRBJ1-4|.|TRBV5-1
TGCGCCAGCAGCTTCCTGGGCGGGAATGAAAAACTGTTTTTT
CASSFLGGNEKLFF
>14|.|TRBJ2-1|TRBD2|TRBV5-1
TGCGCCAGCAGCTTAACTAGCGGGTACAATGAGCAGTTCTTC
CASSLTSGYNEQFF
>11|.|TRBJ1-1|TRBD1|TRBV30
TGTGCCTGGAACAGGGGAAATGAAGCTTTCTTT
CAWNRGNEAFF
>15|.|TRBJ1-4|.|TRBV7-9
TGTGCCAGCAGCGCAACGGAGGCAACTAATGAAAAACTGTTTTTT
CASSATEATNEKLFF
>15|.|TRBJ2-7|.|TRBV15
TGTGCCACCAGCAGAGAAAACAGCCGGGGCTACGAGCAGTACTTC
CATSRENSRGYEQYF
>15|.|TRBJ2-1|TRBD2|TRBV13
TGTGCCAGCAGCTTTGGAAGCGGGGTCTACAATGAGCAGTTCTTC
CASSFGSGVYNEQFF
>15|few|TRBJ2-1|.|TRBV28
TGTGCCAGCAGTTCTACCCCCTTTACCTACAATGAGCAGTTCTTC
CASSSTPFTYNEQFF
>15|.|TRBJ2-3|TRBD2|TRBV6-1
TGTGCCAGCAGTGAGTCGCGGGAGGGAACAGATACGCAGTATTTT
CASSESREGTDTQYF
>16|.|TRBJ2-3|.|TRBV18
TGTGCCAGCTCACCACTCGGGACTGGAACAAAAGATACGCAGTATTTT
CASSPLGTGTKDTQYF
>19|.|TRBJ2-6|.|TRBV4-1
TGCGCCAGCAACCAAGACGGTGAACGGGAGTCCTCTGGGGCCAACGTCCTGACTTTC
CASNQDGERESSGANVLTF
>12|.|TRBJ2-7|.|TRBV7-3
TGTGCCAGCAGCTTTGCGGGGAAAGAGCAGTACTTC
CASSFAGKEQYF
>13|.|TRBJ2-1|.|TRBV2
TGTGCCAGCGACGGAGGGCCCTACAATGAGCAGTTCTTC
CASDGGPYNEQFF
>12|.|TRBJ1-1|TRBD1|TRBV27
TGTGCCAGCAGTCCGACAGGGGGGGAAGCTTTCTTT
CASSPTGGEAFF
>18|.|TRBJ2-3|TRBD2|TRBV27
TGTGCCAGCAGTATCCGGACTAGCGGGAGTATGTGGCCAGATACGCAGTATTTT
CASSIRTSGSMWPDTQYF
>15|few|TRBJ1-3|.|TRBV18
TGTGCCAGCTCATCTCAGGGTGTGTCTGGAAACACCATATATTTT
CASSSQGVSGNTIYF
>13|.|TRBJ1-2|.|TRBV27
TGTGCCAGCGGGGCGGCCCGAAACTATGGCTACACCTTC
CASGAARNYGYTF
>19|.|TRBJ2-1|TRBD2|TRBV5-6
TGTGCCAGCAGTTTATCCGGGACTAGCGGATGGAGCTCCTACAATGAGCAGTTCTTC
CASSLSGTSGWSSYNEQFF
>16|.|TRBJ1-2|.|TRBV19
TGTGCCAGTAGTATTCACAGGTCCATTACTGGATATGGCTACACCTTC
CASSIHRSITGYGYTF
>16|.|TRBJ1-4|.|TRBV6-6
TGTGCCAGCAGCTTCCCAAAGGGGCCGGCTATTGAAAAACTGTTTTTT
CASSFPKGPAIEKLFF
>15|.|TRBJ2-7|TRBD2|TRBV7-2
TGTGCCAGCAGCCCGACCACAGGGACTAGCTACGAGCAGTACTTC
CASSPTTGTSYEQYF
>14|.|TRBJ2-5|.|TRBV7-9
TGTTCCAGCAGCTACGAGGGCCTTCAAGAGACCCAGTACTTC
CSSSYEGLQETQYF
>15|.|TRBJ1-1|.|TRBV6-5
TGTGCCAGCAGAGACGGAGACTCCGTGGGCACTGAAGCTTTCTTT
CASRDGDSVGTEAFF
>13|.|TRBJ2-1|.|TRBV6-5
TGTGCCAGCAGGAACAGGGCTAGGGATGAGCAGTTCTTC
CASRNRARDEQFF
>15|.|TRBJ1-1|TRBD1|TRBV28
TGTGCCAGCAGTCAAAACAGGGGATGGAACACTGAAGCTTTCTTT
CASSQNRGWNTEAFF
>15|.|TRBJ2-7|TRBD2|TRBV5-6
TGTGCCAGCAGCCCTAGACTAGCGGGAATATACGAGCAGTACTTC
CASSPRLAGIYEQYF
>19|.|TRBJ2-1|TRBD2|TRBV10-2
TGCGCCAGCAGTACCTCCGGGACTAGCGGGACGAGATCCTACAATGAGCAGTTCTTC
CASSTSGTSGTRSYNEQFF
>15|.|TRBJ2-3|.|TRBV7-9
TGTGCCAGCAGCTTGACCCGACTCCGCGATGATACGCAGTATTTT
CASSLTRLRDDTQYF
>13|.|TRBJ2-7|.|TRBV6-1
TGTGCCAGCAGATCAGGGATCTCCTACGAGCAGTACTTC
CASRSGISYEQYF
>15|.|TRBJ2-1|TRBD1|TRBV19
TGTGCCAGTAGTTTCTCCCGGGACAGGGGCAATGAGCAGTTCTTC
CASSFSRDRGNEQFF
>14|.|TRBJ2-1|.|TRBV28
TGTGCCAGCAGTCCCCCCTCCCTGAGGGATGAGCAGTTCTTC
CASSPPSLRDEQFF
>16|.|TRBJ2-2|TRBD1|TRBV7-9
TGTGCCAGCAGCCCACGGGACAGCCCGAACACCGGGGAGCTGTTTTTT
CASSPRDSPNTGELFF
>17|.|TRBJ2-3|.|TRBV19
TGTGCCAGTAGTCCGTGGACTAACCCCTCGGGCAGAGATACGCAGTATTTT
CASSPWTNPSGRDTQYF